The rows below give T cell receptor beta chains drawn from one sample of a study of T-cell reconstitution after alpha-beta-depleted transplantation in children. MiXCR, run by TCRdb on the PCR reads, gives a single entry per CDR3 protein. The sample carries 97,000 or so distinct CDR3 sequences, about 5.6% recorded once. The specimen comprised PBMCs, mostly from graft donor cells, sampled 60 days after TCRalphabeta/CD19-depleted stem cell transplant. These receptors were obtained from a female patient between 2 and 15 years old who had a stem cell transplant for Fanconi anemia, so the T cells may come from the graft donor. Both conserved end residues are part of each CDR3. The D gene is left open where the match is weak. A clone size is listed for some rows: how often the clone was seen (once, few, many), or a class if it is expanded.

d_gene: .
v_gene: TRBV29-1
j_gene: TRBJ2-1
abundance: few
CDR3aa: CSVGVSRGNEQFF
CDR3nt: TGCAGCGTTGGAGTGAGTAGGGGCAATGAGCAGTTCTTC

d_gene: .
v_gene: TRBV20-1
j_gene: TRBJ1-5
abundance: few
CDR3aa: CSLAGKHQPQHF
CDR3nt: TGCAGTTTAGCGGGGAAACATCAGCCCCAGCATTTT

d_gene: TRBD2
v_gene: TRBV9
j_gene: TRBJ2-3
abundance: many
CDR3aa: CASSVACIAGVPDTQYF
CDR3nt: TGTGCCAGCAGCGTAGCTTGTATAGCGGGAGTTCCGGATACGCAGTATTTT

d_gene: .
v_gene: TRBV29-1
j_gene: TRBJ2-1
abundance: few
CDR3aa: CSVGSQVGAYNEQFF
CDR3nt: TGCAGCGTGGGGTCACAGGTAGGAGCCTACAATGAGCAGTTCTTC

d_gene: .
v_gene: TRBV28
j_gene: TRBJ1-5
abundance: .
CDR3aa: CASSSTGFSQPQHF
CDR3nt: TGTGCCAGCAGTTCCACAGGGTTCAGTCAGCCCCAGCATTTT

d_gene: .
v_gene: TRBV7-6
j_gene: TRBJ2-5
abundance: few
CDR3aa: CASSPLAAETQYF
CDR3nt: TGTGCCAGCAGCCCACTAGCCGCTGAGACCCAGTACTTC

d_gene: .
v_gene: TRBV20-1
j_gene: TRBJ2-3
abundance: many
CDR3aa: CSASRADTQYF
CDR3nt: TGCAGTGCTAGCCGCGCAGATACGCAGTATTTT

d_gene: .
v_gene: TRBV5-1
j_gene: TRBJ2-1
abundance: many
CDR3aa: CASSLWELAYNEQFF
CDR3nt: TGCGCCAGCAGCTTGTGGGAGCTGGCCTACAATGAGCAGTTCTTC

d_gene: TRBD2
v_gene: TRBV7-9
j_gene: TRBJ2-2
abundance: few
CDR3aa: CASSFGLAGEVTGELFF
CDR3nt: TGTGCCAGCAGCTTCGGGCTAGCGGGAGAGGTTACCGGGGAGCTGTTTTTT

d_gene: .
v_gene: TRBV20-1
j_gene: TRBJ2-7
abundance: many
CDR3aa: CSARVTTIGEQYF
CDR3nt: TGCAGTGCTAGAGTTACCACTATTGGCGAGCAGTACTTC

d_gene: .
v_gene: TRBV5-5
j_gene: TRBJ2-7
abundance: .
CDR3aa: CASSLLLPGATYEQYF
CDR3nt: TGTGCCAGCAGCTTGTTGTTGCCGGGGGCGACCTACGAGCAGTACTTC

d_gene: TRBD2
v_gene: TRBV2
j_gene: TRBJ2-3
abundance: many
CDR3aa: CASSKWTSGRTDTQYF
CDR3nt: TGTGCCAGCAGTAAGTGGACTAGCGGGAGAACAGATACGCAGTATTTT

d_gene: TRBD1
v_gene: TRBV9
j_gene: TRBJ2-5
abundance: many
CDR3aa: CASSSSRDREQETQYF
CDR3nt: TGTGCCAGCAGCTCCAGCCGGGACAGGGAGCAAGAGACCCAGTACTTC

d_gene: TRBD2
v_gene: TRBV4-1
j_gene: TRBJ2-2
abundance: many
CDR3aa: CASSLVGLVDGELFF
CDR3nt: TGCGCCAGCAGCCTAGTGGGACTAGTCGACGGGGAGCTGTTTTTT

d_gene: .
v_gene: TRBV5-4
j_gene: TRBJ2-3
abundance: many
CDR3aa: CASTSSTDTQYF
CDR3nt: TGTGCCAGCACTTCTAGCACAGATACGCAGTATTTT

d_gene: TRBD2
v_gene: TRBV28
j_gene: TRBJ2-7
abundance: many
CDR3aa: CASSLSGGYEQYF
CDR3nt: TGTGCCAGCAGTCTGTCGGGGGGCTACGAGCAGTACTTC

d_gene: TRBD1
v_gene: TRBV28
j_gene: TRBJ1-5
abundance: many
CDR3aa: CASSLAAGGGQPQHF
CDR3nt: TGTGCCAGCAGTTTAGCCGCAGGGGGTGGACAGCCCCAGCATTTT

d_gene: TRBD1
v_gene: TRBV20-1
j_gene: TRBJ2-7
abundance: few
CDR3aa: CSASASPDRGLSSYEQYF
CDR3nt: TGCAGTGCTAGCGCCTCCCCCGACAGGGGCCTGAGCTCCTACGAGCAGTACTTC

d_gene: .
v_gene: TRBV4-2
j_gene: TRBJ2-1
abundance: .
CDR3aa: CASSQEPRFSSYNEQFF
CDR3nt: TGTGCCAGCAGCCAAGAGCCCCGGTTTAGCTCCTACAATGAGCAGTTCTTC

d_gene: .
v_gene: TRBV20-1
j_gene: TRBJ2-7
abundance: few
CDR3aa: CSASDGYEQYF
CDR3nt: TGCAGTGCCTCCGACGGCTACGAGCAGTACTTC

d_gene: .
v_gene: TRBV27
j_gene: TRBJ1-5
abundance: few
CDR3aa: CASSLLGGGHQPQHF
CDR3nt: TGTGCCAGCAGTTTATTGGGCGGGGGGCATCAGCCCCAGCATTTT

d_gene: TRBD1
v_gene: TRBV30
j_gene: TRBJ2-7
abundance: many
CDR3aa: CAWKTGGSYEQYF
CDR3nt: TGTGCCTGGAAGACAGGGGGCTCCTACGAGCAGTACTTC

d_gene: TRBD1
v_gene: TRBV3-1
j_gene: TRBJ2-7
abundance: .
CDR3aa: CVSSQRTGQGPYEQYF
CDR3nt: TGTGTCAGCAGCCAACGTACGGGACAGGGTCCCTACGAGCAGTACTTC

d_gene: .
v_gene: TRBV24-1
j_gene: TRBJ2-5
abundance: few
CDR3aa: CATQRTIRETQYF
CDR3nt: TGTGCCACCCAAAGGACTATACGGGAGACCCAGTACTTC

d_gene: TRBD1
v_gene: TRBV15
j_gene: TRBJ2-5
abundance: few
CDR3aa: CATSRGPTGGEETQYF
CDR3nt: TGTGCCACCAGCAGAGGTCCAACAGGGGGCGAAGAGACCCAGTACTTC

d_gene: .
v_gene: TRBV4-1
j_gene: TRBJ2-5
abundance: many
CDR3aa: CASSPFPARETQYF
CDR3nt: TGCGCCAGCAGCCCGTTCCCAGCGAGGGAGACCCAGTACTTC

d_gene: .
v_gene: TRBV29-1
j_gene: TRBJ1-1
abundance: many
CDR3aa: CSVEGQFEAFF
CDR3nt: TGCAGCGTTGAAGGACAGTTCGAAGCTTTCTTT

d_gene: TRBD2
v_gene: TRBV20-1
j_gene: TRBJ2-7
abundance: many
CDR3aa: CSASVGTSDYEQYF
CDR3nt: TGCAGTGCTAGTGTCGGGACTAGTGATTACGAGCAGTACTTC

d_gene: TRBD1
v_gene: TRBV5-1
j_gene: TRBJ2-5
abundance: few
CDR3aa: CASSLGTGDPSHQETQYF
CDR3nt: TGCGCCAGCAGCTTGGGGACAGGGGATCCATCCCACCAAGAGACCCAGTACTTC

d_gene: .
v_gene: TRBV27
j_gene: TRBJ2-6
abundance: .
CDR3aa: CASSSIDMAGANVLTF
CDR3nt: TGTGCCAGCAGTTCAATAGACATGGCTGGGGCCAACGTCCTGACTTTC

d_gene: .
v_gene: TRBV12-3/TRBV12-4
j_gene: TRBJ2-1
abundance: many
CDR3aa: CASSPIDSPYNEQFF
CDR3nt: TGTGCCAGCAGCCCCATTGACAGCCCCTACAATGAGCAGTTCTTC

d_gene: TRBD2
v_gene: TRBV5-1
j_gene: TRBJ2-1
abundance: few
CDR3aa: CASSFRGRKAGRQFF
CDR3nt: TGCGCCAGCAGCTTCCGGGGGAGGAAAGCGGGAAGGCAGTTCTTC

d_gene: .
v_gene: TRBV5-1
j_gene: TRBJ2-2
abundance: few
CDR3aa: CASSSIQGNTGELFF
CDR3nt: TGCGCCAGCAGCAGCATCCAGGGCAACACCGGGGAGCTGTTTTTT

d_gene: TRBD2
v_gene: TRBV5-1
j_gene: TRBJ2-1
abundance: .
CDR3aa: CASSAGLAGSDEQFF
CDR3nt: TGCGCCAGCAGCGCGGGACTAGCGGGAAGTGATGAGCAGTTCTTC

d_gene: .
v_gene: TRBV12-3/TRBV12-4
j_gene: TRBJ2-5
abundance: many
CDR3aa: CASRPPSVQETQYF
CDR3nt: TGTGCCAGCAGGCCCCCTAGCGTACAAGAGACCCAGTACTTC

d_gene: .
v_gene: TRBV5-1
j_gene: TRBJ1-6
abundance: many
CDR3aa: CASSLGNSGTRKYSPLHF
CDR3nt: TGCGCCAGCAGCTTGGGAAACAGCGGGACGAGAAAATATTCACCCCTCCACTTT

d_gene: TRBD1
v_gene: TRBV5-1
j_gene: TRBJ2-2
abundance: many
CDR3aa: CASSFTGTDTGELFF
CDR3nt: TGCGCCAGCAGCTTTACCGGGACAGACACCGGGGAGCTGTTTTTT

d_gene: TRBD1
v_gene: TRBV5-4
j_gene: TRBJ2-7
abundance: few
CDR3aa: CASSFPPGQGRHEQYF
CDR3nt: TGTGCCAGCAGCTTCCCCCCGGGACAGGGACGACACGAGCAGTACTTC

d_gene: .
v_gene: TRBV15
j_gene: TRBJ2-7
abundance: .
CDR3aa: CATSRDWGRSYEQYF
CDR3nt: TGTGCCACCAGCAGAGATTGGGGCCGCTCCTACGAGCAGTACTTC

d_gene: .
v_gene: TRBV6-1
j_gene: TRBJ2-7
abundance: .
CDR3aa: CASSEASFAGQYF
CDR3nt: TGTGCCAGCAGTGAAGCTTCGTTCGCAGGGCAGTACTTC

d_gene: TRBD2
v_gene: TRBV5-1
j_gene: TRBJ2-5
abundance: few
CDR3aa: CASSFTSGQETQYF
CDR3nt: TGCGCCAGCAGCTTCACTAGCGGTCAAGAGACCCAGTACTTC

d_gene: TRBD1
v_gene: TRBV29-1
j_gene: TRBJ2-2
abundance: many
CDR3aa: CSVDRGQTGELFF
CDR3nt: TGCAGCGTTGACAGGGGGCAAACCGGGGAGCTGTTTTTT

d_gene: .
v_gene: TRBV28
j_gene: TRBJ2-1
abundance: many
CDR3aa: CASSPTGVGGEQFF
CDR3nt: TGTGCCAGCAGTCCCACCGGGGTCGGGGGCGAGCAGTTCTTC

d_gene: TRBD1
v_gene: TRBV12-3/TRBV12-4
j_gene: TRBJ2-5
abundance: many
CDR3aa: CASSTGTGGSVETQYF
CDR3nt: TGTGCCAGCAGTACCGGGACAGGGGGTTCGGTAGAGACCCAGTACTTC

d_gene: .
v_gene: TRBV6-1
j_gene: TRBJ2-5
abundance: many
CDR3aa: CASSQHPEAKETQYF
CDR3nt: TGTGCCAGCAGTCAACACCCCGAAGCAAAAGAGACCCAGTACTTC

d_gene: TRBD1
v_gene: TRBV5-1
j_gene: TRBJ2-7
abundance: many
CDR3aa: CASSLGLGQNYEQYF
CDR3nt: TGCGCCAGCAGCTTGGGCTTGGGACAGAACTACGAGCAGTACTTC

d_gene: TRBD1
v_gene: TRBV25-1
j_gene: TRBJ1-1
abundance: many
CDR3aa: CASREGTAVDTEAFF
CDR3nt: TGTGCCAGCAGGGAAGGGACAGCTGTTGACACTGAAGCTTTCTTT

d_gene: TRBD2
v_gene: TRBV29-1
j_gene: TRBJ2-5
abundance: few
CDR3aa: CSGWTSGRASQETQYF
CDR3nt: TGCAGTGGTTGGACTAGCGGGAGGGCAAGCCAAGAGACCCAGTACTTC

d_gene: TRBD2
v_gene: TRBV6-1
j_gene: TRBJ2-3
abundance: .
CDR3aa: CASSKPGLAGGGTDTQYF
CDR3nt: TGTGCCAGCAGTAAACCGGGACTAGCGGGGGGAGGCACAGATACGCAGTATTTT

d_gene: TRBD2
v_gene: TRBV24-1
j_gene: TRBJ2-1
abundance: many
CDR3aa: CATSDIQGAELAGAPNEQFF
CDR3nt: TGTGCCACCAGTGATATACAGGGGGCTGAACTAGCGGGAGCCCCCAATGAGCAGTTCTTC

d_gene: TRBD2
v_gene: TRBV11-2
j_gene: TRBJ2-5
abundance: few
CDR3aa: CASSIPLGTSGGYHGETQYF
CDR3nt: TGTGCCAGCAGCATCCCCCTAGGGACTAGCGGGGGTTACCATGGAGAGACCCAGTACTTC

d_gene: TRBD2
v_gene: TRBV20-1
j_gene: TRBJ2-7
abundance: many
CDR3aa: CSAIRGLALYEQYF
CDR3nt: TGCAGTGCTATAAGGGGACTAGCGCTCTACGAGCAGTACTTC

d_gene: .
v_gene: TRBV30
j_gene: TRBJ2-2
abundance: .
CDR3aa: CAWSVLWAGELFF
CDR3nt: TGTGCCTGGAGTGTACTCTGGGCCGGGGAGCTGTTTTTT

d_gene: .
v_gene: TRBV3-1
j_gene: TRBJ2-5
abundance: many
CDR3aa: CASSHIGSGTQETQYF
CDR3nt: TGTGCCAGCAGCCATATCGGGAGCGGAACCCAAGAGACCCAGTACTTC

d_gene: TRBD1
v_gene: TRBV20-1
j_gene: TRBJ1-3
abundance: many
CDR3aa: CSAEDRGKSGNTIYF
CDR3nt: TGCAGTGCCGAGGACAGGGGGAAATCTGGAAACACCATATATTTT